These 13 T cell receptor beta chains originate from one sample sequenced in a study of blood T cell repertoires in COVID-19. Profiled with immunoSEQ multiplex PCR; TCRdb holds only in-frame clones, not every one. The table shows 200,000 to 250,000 clones, with about four fifths occurring only once. Sequenced material: peripheral blood. These receptors originate from a woman aged 80 or over with COVID-19, enrolled during active disease.

The chain has TRBV5-4 and TRBJ1-4, with 9 bases identical to TRBD1. V shed 0 bases, J shed 5 bases, and the junction held 5 bases outside the gene matches. The CDR3 spans 16 residues. The germline gives CDR1 SGHNT, CDR2 YYREEE (reference sequence). This CDR3 is CASSLEGDRANEKLFF. The CDR3, as DNA: TGTGCCAGCAGCTTGGAAGGGGACAGGGCGAATGAAAAACTGTTTTTT.

The V call is TRBV10-2, the J call TRBJ1-2, with D hard to call. Germline values: CDR1 WSHSY, CDR2 SAAADI. V was pared by 5 bases and J by 2 bases, with 9 bases between. CDR3 length equals 13 residues. The CDR3 spells CASSQKKNYGYTF. CDR3 nucleotide sequence: TGCGCCAGCAGTCAGAAGAAGAACTATGGCTACACCTTC.

This sequence joins TRBV27 and TRBJ2-7; 10 nucleotides line up with TRBD2. This CDR3 has 16 amino acids. The V gene's germline CDR1 is MNHEY and CDR2 SMNVEV (reference sequence). V gave up 6 bases and J gave up 0 bases; unmatched junction bases: 8. The CDR3: CASREAGTSASYEQYF. The CDR3 bases are TGTGCCAGCAGGGAGGCAGGGACTAGCGCCTCCTACGAGCAGTACTTC.

This chain links TRBV19 with TRBJ1-1; TRBD1 matches 11 bases. CDR1 is LNHDA and CDR2 is SQIVND in the germline V gene (reference sequence). V gave up 5 bases and J gave up 8 bases; unmatched junction bases: 10. There are 15 residues in the CDR3. Here the CDR3 reads CASSLTGTGGSEAFF. In nucleotides, the CDR3 is TGTGCCAGTAGTCTAACCGGGACAGGGGGATCAGAAGCTTTCTTT.

The chain recombines TRBV6-5 with TRBJ1-6; no clear D gene. The germline V and J ends were trimmed by 7 bases and 7 bases, with 11 bases remaining between them. Germline loops: CDR1 MNHEY, CDR2 SVGAGI. The CDR3 is 13 residues long. The CDR3 spells CASTRSGNSPLHF. Written as DNA, the CDR3 is TGTGCCAGCACCAGGAGCGGCAATTCACCCCTCCACTTT.

V gene TRBV5-1 combines with J gene TRBJ2-3; TRBD2 matches at 7 bases. This CDR3 comprises 16 residues. CDR1 SGHRS and CDR2 YFSETQ come from the germline V gene. V trimming: 4 bases; J trimming: 3 bases; junction bases outside the gene matches: 11. The CDR3 here is CASSALLAENTDTQYF. Written as DNA, the CDR3 is TGCGCCAGCAGCGCGCTCCTAGCGGAGAATACAGATACGCAGTATTTT.

This clone was seen a single time. The J gene is TRBJ1-5, the V gene TRBV15; D perhaps matches TRBD1 (5 bases). The CDR3 has 14 residues. V was clipped by 0 bases and J by 4 bases, with 7 bases between them. CDR1 is LNHNV and CDR2 is YYDKDF in the germline V gene (reference sequence). The CDR3: CATSRDKGNQPQHF. DNA for the CDR3: TGTGCCACCAGCAGAGATAAGGGGAATCAGCCCCAGCATTTT. Full variable domain (rest looked up from reference TRBV15 and TRBJ1-5): DAMVIQNPRYQVTQFGKPVTLSCSQTLNHNVMYWYQQKSSQAPKLLFHYYDKDFNNEADTPDNFQSRRPNTSFCFLDIRSPGLGDTAMYLCATSRDKGNQPQHFGDGTRLSIL.

The gene calls are TRBV11-2 and TRBJ1-5; no reliable D call. CDR3 size: 13 residues. CDR1 is SGHAT and CDR2 is FQNNGV in the germline V gene. The V gene lost 3 bases and the J gene lost 2 bases, with 5 bases spanning the gap. CDR3 in amino acids: CASSLGRNQPQHF. In DNA form, the CDR3 reads TGTGCCAGCAGCTTGGGCCGCAATCAGCCCCAGCATTTT.

This chain uses TRBV2 with TRBJ2-5; 7 bases map to TRBD2. CDR3 length: 13 residues. Germline V gene lookup returns CDR1 SNHLY and CDR2 FYNNEI. Trimming took 10 bases from V and 5 from J; bases not matched to a gene: 10. CDR3 protein: CANSPWTSETQYF. DNA of the CDR3: TGTGCCAACTCGCCCTGGACTAGTGAGACCCAGTACTTC.

The J gene is TRBJ2-4, the V gene TRBV2, with 8 bases aligning to TRBD1. CDR3 length equals 13 residues. The germline V gene encodes CDR1 SNHLY and CDR2 FYNNEI. Trimming took 6 bases from V and 7 from J; bases not matched to a gene: 5. Here the CDR3 DNA reads TGTGCCAGCAGAATCGACAGGGGCAACATTCAGTACTTC. Translating gives CASRIDRGNIQYF.

J is TRBJ1-4 and V is TRBV9; possibly TRBD1 for D (6 bases). The germline V gene has CDR1 SGDLS and CDR2 YYNGEE. CDR3 length: 11 amino acids. Trimming shortened V by 7 bases and J by 13 bases, and 14 bases separated the two germline ends. CDR3 sequence: CASGNRDGLFF. The CDR3 DNA sequence: TGTGCCAGCGGAAACAGGGATGGACTGTTTTTT.

This clone was observed a single time. J is TRBJ2-1 and V is TRBV2, with TRBD2 matching over 13 bases. CDR1 and CDR2 (germline): SNHLY, FYNNEI. This CDR3 is built from 13 residues. The junction had 5 bases not matched to a gene; V was cut back by 9 bases and J by 9 bases. The CDR3 protein is CASRTSGGGEQFF. CDR3 DNA: TGTGCCAGTCGGACTAGCGGGGGTGGTGAGCAGTTCTTC.

The chain has TRBV4-1 and TRBJ2-4; 15 nucleotides line up with TRBD2. V lost 4 bases to trimming and J lost 2 bases; unmatched junction nucleotides: 3. Germline loops: CDR1 MGHRA, CDR2 YSYEKL. The length of the CDR3 is 17 residues. CDR3 in DNA: TGCGCCAGCAGCCTCGGACTAGCGGGAGGGACCAAAAACATTCAGTACTTC. Protein: CASSLGLAGGTKNIQYF.